The present TCR beta chain was sequenced within a study of T cell repertoires in cytomegalovirus infection. Study-level background: Public signatures in TCR beta pointed to CMV infection and matching HLA type. Overall study findings and caveats: Pooled public TCR beta family frequency picked out CMV carriers with the relevant HLA. In two of eight donors, the top clonotype was HLA-C-restricted CMV-specific.

Remarks on this clonotype: The antigen remains undetermined.

The germline V gene has CDR1 MNHEY and CDR2 SMNVEV (reference sequence). The CDR3 has 15 amino acids. Trimming shortened V by 3 bases and J by 1 base, and 12 bases separated the two germline ends. TCRdb reanalysed the reads using MiXCR and keeps one entry per CDR3 protein. The sample includes 680,000 or so distinct CDR3 sequences, roughly a third of them seen just once. The sample consisted of PBMCs. V usage is TRBV27 and J usage is TRBJ1-1; D remains unclear. This receptor was identified in a human donor in good health (CMV status not recorded). Some clones in this sample may be carry-over from other donors' samples. CDR3 amino acids: CASSLALTANTEAFF. CDR3 sequence (DNA): TGTGCCAGCAGTTTGGCCTTAACAGCGAACACTGAAGCTTTCTTT.